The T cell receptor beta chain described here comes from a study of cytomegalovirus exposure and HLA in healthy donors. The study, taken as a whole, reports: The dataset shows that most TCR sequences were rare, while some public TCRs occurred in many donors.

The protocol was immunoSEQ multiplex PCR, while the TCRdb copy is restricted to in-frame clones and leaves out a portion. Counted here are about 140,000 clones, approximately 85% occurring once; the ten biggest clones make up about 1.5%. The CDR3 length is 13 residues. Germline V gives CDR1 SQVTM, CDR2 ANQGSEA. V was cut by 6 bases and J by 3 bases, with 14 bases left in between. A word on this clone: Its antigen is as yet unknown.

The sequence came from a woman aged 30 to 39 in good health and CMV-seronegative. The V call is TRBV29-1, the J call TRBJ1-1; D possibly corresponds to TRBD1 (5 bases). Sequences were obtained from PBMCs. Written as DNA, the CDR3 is TGCAGCGTGTCAGGGTTCCGGGACACTGAAGCTTTCTTT. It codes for CSVSGFRDTEAFF.